Listed here is a single T cell receptor (beta chain). Antigen: not known. The data belong to a study of T cell responses to AZD1222 COVID-19 vaccine. Whole-study findings and limits: Clonal diversity may have been underestimated in mostly white British donors.

Clones were sequenced by immunoSEQ multiplex PCR, and TCRdb holds only the in-frame ones, with some missing. The table lists tens of thousands of clones, 90% of them singletons. Germline values: CDR1 SQVTM, CDR2 ANQGSEA. V lost 4 bases and J lost 8; bases outside the gene matches: 12. The CDR3 is 15 residues long. The receptor comes from an adult in good health. The sequenced sample was peripheral blood, obtained on day 0 of AZD1222 vaccination. The chain employs TRBV29-1 and TRBJ1-4, with 8 bases matching TRBD1. CDR3 bases: TGCAGCGTTGGAATTCGTGGGACAGGAGTAGAAAAACTGTTTTTT. Amino acid sequence: CSVGIRGTGVEKLFF. The whole variable domain, remainder taken from reference TRBV29-1 and TRBJ1-4, is SAVISQKPSRDICQRGTSLTIQCQVDSQVTMMFWYRQQPGQSLTLIATANQGSEATYESGFVIDKFPISRPNLTFSTLTVSNMSPEDSSIYLCSVGIRGTGVEKLFFGSGTQLSVL.